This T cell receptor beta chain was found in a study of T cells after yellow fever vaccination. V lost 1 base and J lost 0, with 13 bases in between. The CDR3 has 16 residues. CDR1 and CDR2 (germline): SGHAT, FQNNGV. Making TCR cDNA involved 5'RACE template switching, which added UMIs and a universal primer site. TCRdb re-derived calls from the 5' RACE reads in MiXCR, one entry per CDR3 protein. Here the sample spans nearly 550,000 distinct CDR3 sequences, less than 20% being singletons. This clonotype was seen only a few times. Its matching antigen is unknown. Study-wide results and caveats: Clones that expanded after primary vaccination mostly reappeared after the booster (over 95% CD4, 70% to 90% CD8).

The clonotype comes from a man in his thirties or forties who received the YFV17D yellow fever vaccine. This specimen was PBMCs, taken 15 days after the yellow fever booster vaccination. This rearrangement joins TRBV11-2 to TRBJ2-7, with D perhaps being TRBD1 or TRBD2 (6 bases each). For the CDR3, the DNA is TGTGCCAGCAGCTTAGGGTTTGGGGGGCCCTCCTACGAGCAGTACTTC. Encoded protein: CASSLGFGGPSYEQYF.